A single sample is the source of the 29 T cell receptor beta chains below, sequenced in a study of cytomegalovirus exposure and HLA in healthy donors (dated by TCRdb to the late 2010s). The library came from the immunoSEQ multiplex PCR assay. For the multiplex PCR, a mixture combining 60 forward primers for TCR Vbeta segments and 13 reverse primers for TCR Jbeta segments was used. TCRdb carries this immuneACCESS record with in-frame sequences only. Its versions omit some clonotypes, under half of them owing to an unresolved V gene in the studies checked, with the rest unexplained. The sample profile shows about 200,000 clones; under 85% of them were found once. Of the sample, roughly 1.5% falls within the top ten clones. Material: PBMCs. The receptors here all came from a man aged 45-65 years in good health and CMV-seronegative.

The chain couples TRBV6-6 to TRBJ1-2, with a weak D call TRBD1 (5 bases). The germline CDR1 and CDR2 sequences are MNHNY and SVGAGI (reference sequence). V lost 5 bases and J lost 2, with 18 bases in between. CDR3 length: 16 residues. Written as DNA, the CDR3 is TGTGCCAGCAGTCCCTGGGTTGAAAAGGGGAACTATGGCTACACCTTC. Amino acids: CASSPWVEKGNYGYTF.

The chain couples TRBV2 to TRBJ2-5, with D tentatively TRBD1 (7 bases). The germline CDR1 and CDR2 sequences are SNHLY and FYNNEI. The CDR3 is made up of 14 amino acids. V was trimmed by 0 bases and J by 4 bases, leaving 9 bases between them. The CDR3 coding sequence is TGTGCCAGCAGTGAAGCTCAGGGGGGAGAGACCCAGTACTTC. Its protein product is CASSEAQGGETQYF.

The rearrangement links TRBV7-8 to TRBJ1-1; maybe TRBD1 (5 bases). Trimming shortened V by 7 bases and J by 0 bases, and 12 bases separated the two germline ends. The CDR3 extends over 14 amino acids. Germline lookup yields CDR1 SGHVS and CDR2 FQNEAQ. The CDR3 spells CASTSDRLNTEAFF. The CDR3 DNA sequence: TGTGCCAGCACCTCTGACAGATTGAACACTGAAGCTTTCTTT.

This chain links TRBV2 with TRBJ2-1; 10 bases map to TRBD2. The ends lost 8 bases at V and 6 bases at J; junction bases unmatched: 19. The CDR3 is 18 amino acids. Germline V lookup: CDR1 SNHLY, CDR2 FYNNEI. The CDR3 is CASLRTPSGRALPNEQFF. CDR3 sequence (DNA): TGTGCCAGCCTCCGGACCCCAAGCGGGAGGGCTCTTCCCAATGAGCAGTTCTTC.

This chain connects TRBV6-7 to TRBJ1-2; TRBD1 aligns across 7 bases. TRBV6-7 falls under the ORF class, with uncertain function. J was trimmed by 3 bases and V by 9 bases; bases with no gene match: 1. The CDR3 sequence is 11 residues long. In DNA form, the CDR3 reads TGTGCCAGGGGGACAGACTATGGCTACACCTTC. Protein: CARGTDYGYTF.

DNA of the CDR3: TGTGCCAGCAGTTCTATCGCCCCCTCTTCACCCCTCCACTTT. This encodes CASSSIAPSSPLHF. The chain is built from TRBV6-5 and TRBJ1-6; D gene ambiguous. The CDR3 spans 14 residues. CDR1 is MNHEY, CDR2 SVGAGI, per germline. The V and J ends lost 4 bases and 9 bases respectively, with 13 bases between them.

The rearrangement joins TRBV7-9 to TRBJ1-1, with unresolved D. V lost 2 bases and J 1 base, leaving 8 bases between the germline ends. The germline CDR1 and CDR2 sequences are SEHNR and FQNEAQ (reference sequence). This CDR3 is built from 14 residues. CDR3 protein: CASSLYAGNTEAFF. CDR3 in DNA: TGTGCCAGCAGCTTATACGCAGGGAACACTGAAGCTTTCTTT. The complete variable domain, with remaining parts taken from reference TRBV7-9 and TRBJ1-1, reads DTGVSQNPRHKITKRGQNVTFRCDPISEHNRLYWYRQTLGQGPEFLTYFQNEAQLEKSRLLSDRFSAERPKGSFSTLEIQRTEQGDSAMYLCASSLYAGNTEAFFGQGTRLTVV.

The chain carries TRBV4-1 and TRBJ2-5; D is perhaps TRBD2 (6 bases). V lost 4 bases to trimming and J lost 5 bases, with 20 bases between them. There are 16 residues in the CDR3. Germline V lookup: CDR1 MGHRA, CDR2 YSYEKL. The CDR3 here is CASSPRLGEARETQYF. DNA for the CDR3: TGCGCCAGCAGCCCCCGCCTGGGGGAGGCAAGGGAGACCCAGTACTTC.

This chain connects TRBV5-1 to TRBJ1-2; 7 nucleotides match TRBD1. After removal of 3 bases from V and 4 bases from J, the junction contained 6 bases not matched to a gene. Germline CDR1 reads SGHRS; CDR2 reads YFSETQ. This CDR3 region has 14 residues. DNA of the CDR3: TGCGCCAGCAGCTCCGAGACAGGGCTCTATGGCTACACCTTC. It yields the protein CASSSETGLYGYTF.

J is TRBJ2-7 and V is TRBV10-3, with D possibly matching TRBD2 (6 bases). Germline V lookup: CDR1 ENHRY, CDR2 SYGVKD. V lost 6 bases and J 3 bases, leaving 30 bases between the germline ends. This CDR3 contains 19 residues. The CDR3 here is CAIRPPGLISGWACYEQYF. The DNA for the CDR3 is TGTGCCATCAGGCCTCCGGGACTGATTAGCGGTTGGGCTTGCTACGAGCAGTACTTC.

V is TRBV5-6 and J is TRBJ1-4; D uncertain. Deletions cut 1 base from V and 0 bases from J, with 10 bases between. There are 16 residues in the CDR3. Germline assignment: CDR1 SGHDT and CDR2 YYEEEE. DNA for the CDR3: TGTGCCAGCAGCTTGTTCCAGTTTCCAACTAATGAAAAACTGTTTTTT. Amino acids: CASSLFQFPTNEKLFF. Together with reference TRBV5-6 and TRBJ1-4, the CDR3 gives the full variable domain: DAGVTQSPTHLIKTRGQQVTLRCSPKSGHDTVSWYQQALGQGPQFIFQYYEEEERQRGNFPDRFSGHQFPNYSSELNVNALLLGDSALYLCASSLFQFPTNEKLFFGSGTQLSVL.

Concerning this clone itself: The same CDR3 also results from other DNA sequences found in this sample. The chain combines TRBV18 with TRBJ1-1, with D unresolved. The length of the CDR3 is 14 residues. The V and J ends lost 3 bases and 0 bases respectively, with 8 bases between them. The germline gives CDR1 KGHSH, CDR2 LQKENI. The DNA for the CDR3 is TGTGCCAGCTCACCGGGCGGGATGAACACTGAAGCTTTCTTT. Its translation is CASSPGGMNTEAFF.

This clone was picked up a small number of times. The V and J genes are TRBV28 and TRBJ2-1; maybe TRBD2 (5 bases). This CDR3 has 16 residues. Germline V gene sequence: CDR1 MDHEN, CDR2 SYDVKM. Trimming pared 1 base from V and 3 bases from J, leaving 13 bases between. CDR3 DNA: TGTGCCAGCAGTTTATCCCCGGACTGGGTCTACAATGAGCAGTTCTTC. It codes for CASSLSPDWVYNEQFF.

The chain links TRBV19 to TRBJ2-7, with TRBD2 matching 7 bases. Trimming took 3 bases from V and 3 from J; bases not matched to a gene: 5. CDR1 is LNHDA, CDR2 SQIVND, per germline (reference sequence). The CDR3 is made up of 14 amino acids. As DNA, the CDR3 is TGTGCCAGTAGTATCGAGGGAGGGAGCTACGAGCAGTACTTC. Amino acids: CASSIEGGSYEQYF.

In its sample, this clone was seen once. The rearrangement uses TRBV28 and TRBJ1-1; no reliable D call. The CDR3 runs to 15 residues. In germline, CDR1 is MDHEN, CDR2 SYDVKM. V was trimmed by 5 bases and J by 1 base, leaving 14 bases between them. The CDR3 DNA follows: TGTGCCAGCAGTCTCCCTCGGGTCCAGAACACTGAAGCTTTCTTT. Protein: CASSLPRVQNTEAFF. The full variable domain, rest sourced from reference TRBV28 and TRBJ1-1, is DVKVTQSSRYLVKRTGEKVFLECVQDMDHENMFWYRQDPGLGLRLIYFSYDVKMKEKGDIPEGYSVSREKKERFSLILESASTNQTSMYLCASSLPRVQNTEAFFGQGTRLTVV.

The CDR3 region is CASSLGEIGSYEQYF. The CDR3, as DNA: TGTGCCAGCAGTTTAGGGGAGATTGGATCCTACGAGCAGTACTTC. V gene TRBV28 combines with J gene TRBJ2-7, with D possibly matching TRBD2 (5 bases). Per the germline V gene, CDR1 is MDHEN and CDR2 is SYDVKM. V lost 2 bases to trimming and J lost 1 base, with 12 bases between them. This CDR3 has 15 residues.

The genes are TRBV28 and TRBJ2-7; 8 bases match TRBD2. CDR1 is MDHEN, CDR2 SYDVKM, per germline. The J segment lost 5 bases and the V segment lost 5 bases, leaving 8 bases of the junction unmatched. The length of the CDR3 is 14 residues. CDR3 bases: TGTGCCAGCAGTCGAGCGGGAGTACGACACGAGCAGTACTTC. Amino acid sequence: CASSRAGVRHEQYF. Together with reference TRBV28 and TRBJ2-7, the CDR3 gives the full variable domain: DVKVTQSSRYLVKRTGEKVFLECVQDMDHENMFWYRQDPGLGLRLIYFSYDVKMKEKGDIPEGYSVSREKKERFSLILESASTNQTSMYLCASSRAGVRHEQYFGPGTRLTVT.

This clone appeared a single time. V usage is TRBV6-1 and J usage is TRBJ2-2, with 9 bases lining up with TRBD1. The V segment lost 6 bases and the J segment 5 bases; nucleotides outside the gene matches: 1. CDR3 length: 13 amino acids. In germline, CDR1 is MNHNS, CDR2 SASEGT. The CDR3 region is CASRTGGTGELFF. The DNA of the CDR3 is TGTGCCAGCAGGACAGGGGGGACCGGGGAGCTGTTTTTT.

This clone has only a few counts. The chain links TRBV6-1 to TRBJ1-2; D might be TRBD1 (6 bases). Trimming pared 3 bases from V and 0 bases from J, leaving 23 bases between. Germline values: CDR1 MNHNS, CDR2 SASEGT. The CDR3 is 19 residues long. In nucleotides, the CDR3 is TGTGCCAGCAGTGATATCTCGGGCAGGGGATTTTCGGCTAACTATGGCTACACCTTC. Amino acid sequence: CASSDISGRGFSANYGYTF.

On this clone: Other DNA sequences from this sample encode an identical CDR3 as well. The chain joins TRBV27 to TRBJ2-1, with 7 bases aligning to TRBD1. With V trimmed by 8 bases and J by 1 base, 11 bases remained unmatched. This CDR3 is built from 16 residues. Per germline, CDR1 MNHEY and CDR2 SMNVEV (reference sequence). The CDR3 protein is CASLKTGKGSYNEQFF. CDR3 coding DNA: TGTGCCAGCCTGAAGACAGGGAAGGGGTCCTACAATGAGCAGTTCTTC.

The sample holds a few counts of this clone. The rearrangement links TRBV29-1 to TRBJ2-1; tentatively, D is TRBD2 (5 bases). The CDR3 has 14 residues. Germline CDR1 reads SQVTM; CDR2 reads ANQGSEA. V was trimmed by 7 bases and J by 2 bases, leaving 15 bases between them. The CDR3 spells CSAARDPTYNEQFF. CDR3 in DNA: TGCAGCGCCGCCCGGGATCCAACCTACAATGAGCAGTTCTTC.

This chain links TRBV4-2 with TRBJ2-3; D may be TRBD2 (5 bases). Germline values: CDR1 LGHNA, CDR2 YNFKEQ. The CDR3 has 15 amino acids. V gave up 4 bases and J gave up 2 bases, with 13 bases separating them. The CDR3 sequence is CASSLASGDTDTQYF. The CDR3 bases are TGTGCCAGCAGCCTCGCAAGCGGAGACACAGATACGCAGTATTTT.

V and J are TRBV4-2 and TRBJ2-2; no reliable D call. CDR3 length: 15 amino acids. Germline CDR1 LGHNA, CDR2 YNFKEQ. Trimming left V 4 bases short and J 0 bases short, with 9 bases between. CDR3 residues: CASSPGLSNTGELFF. The CDR3 DNA reads TGTGCCAGCAGCCCGGGTCTCTCGAACACCGGGGAGCTGTTTTTT.

V usage is TRBV7-9 and J usage is TRBJ2-7; maybe TRBD2 (6 bases). The CDR3 length is 13 residues. V was shortened by 5 bases and J by 3 bases, with 11 bases between the two germline ends. Germline V CDR1 and CDR2: SEHNR, FQNEAQ (reference sequence). The CDR3 spells CASSSPGGYEQYF. The CDR3 nucleotides are TGTGCCAGCAGCAGCCCCGGGGGCTACGAGCAGTACTTC.

The genes are TRBV20-1 and TRBJ2-3; possibly TRBD2 for D (6 bases). Germline V gene data show CDR1 as DFQATT and CDR2 as SNEGSKA (reference sequence). The CDR3 has 11 residues. The V and J ends lost 5 bases and 6 bases respectively, with 9 bases between them. CDR3 in amino acids: CSAGGKDTQYF. The CDR3 coding sequence is TGCAGTGCTGGGGGGAAGGATACGCAGTATTTT.

CDR3 DNA sequence: TGTGCCAGCAGCTTAGGTACAGGCTTAAGGGGCAACAGATATAGCAATCAGCCCCAGCATTTT. Translating it yields CASSLGTGLRGNRYSNQPQHF. The chain couples TRBV7-8 to TRBJ1-5; possible D gene TRBD1, 5 bases. The CDR3 contains 21 residues. Trimming pared 1 base from V and 0 bases from J, leaving 25 bases between. Per the germline V gene, CDR1 is SGHVS and CDR2 is FQNEAQ.

This rearrangement joins TRBV19 to TRBJ1-5, with unresolved D. Germline CDR1 is LNHDA and CDR2 is SQIVND (reference sequence). This CDR3 is built from 15 residues. With 0 bases removed from V and 6 bases from J, the gap between germline ends came to 12 bases. Here the CDR3 reads CASSIERRDGQPQHF. The CDR3 region has the DNA TGTGCCAGTAGTATAGAACGCCGCGATGGTCAGCCCCAGCATTTT.

The chain links TRBV14 to TRBJ1-4, with 9 bases lining up with TRBD1. CDR1 and CDR2 (germline): SGHDN, FVKESK. This CDR3 has 16 residues. V shed 3 bases and J 5 bases; nucleotides not matched to a gene: 7. The CDR3 coding sequence is TGTGCCAGCAGCCACTGGGGACAGGGCGTAAATGAAAAACTGTTTTTT. Translating gives CASSHWGQGVNEKLFF.

The chain links TRBV10-3 to TRBJ2-1; the D is unclear. The CDR3 length is 10 residues. Trimming cost V 9 bases and J 10 bases, with 10 bases left between them. Germline values: CDR1 ENHRY, CDR2 SYGVKD. The CDR3 spells CAIRGEEQFF. The CDR3 DNA follows: TGTGCCATTAGAGGAGAAGAGCAGTTCTTC.